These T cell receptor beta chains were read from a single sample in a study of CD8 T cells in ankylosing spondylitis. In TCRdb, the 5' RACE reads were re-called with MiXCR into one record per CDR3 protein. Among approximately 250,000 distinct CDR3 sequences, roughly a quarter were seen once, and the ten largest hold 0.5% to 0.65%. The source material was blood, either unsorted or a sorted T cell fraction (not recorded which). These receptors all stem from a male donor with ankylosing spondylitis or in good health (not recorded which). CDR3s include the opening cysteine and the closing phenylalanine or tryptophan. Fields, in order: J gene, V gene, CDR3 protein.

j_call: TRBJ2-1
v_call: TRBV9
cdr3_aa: CASSVGLAYNEQFF

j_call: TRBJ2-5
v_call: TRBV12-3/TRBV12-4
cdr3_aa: CASSFLGGETQYF

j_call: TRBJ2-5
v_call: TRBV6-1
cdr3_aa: CASSQTGSKETQYF

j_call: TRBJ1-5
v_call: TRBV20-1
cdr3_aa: CSAITGGSEQPQHF

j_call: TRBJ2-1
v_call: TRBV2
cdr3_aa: CASSVGAGEGRYNEQFF

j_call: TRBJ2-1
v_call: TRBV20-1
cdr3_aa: CSARGGTSKRNEQFF

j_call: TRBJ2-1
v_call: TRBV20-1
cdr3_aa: CSARDSSGLAGKYNEQFF

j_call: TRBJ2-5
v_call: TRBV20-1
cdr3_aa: CSAPKLGTGGFGETQYF

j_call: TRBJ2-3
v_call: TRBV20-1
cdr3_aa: CSARTSGGRMGDTQYF

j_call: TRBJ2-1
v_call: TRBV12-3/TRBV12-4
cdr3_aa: CASTLNGYNEQFF

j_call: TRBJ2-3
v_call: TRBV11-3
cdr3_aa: CASSLDGGNTDTQYF

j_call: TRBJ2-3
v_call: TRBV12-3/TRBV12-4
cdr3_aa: CASSYGGPDTQYF

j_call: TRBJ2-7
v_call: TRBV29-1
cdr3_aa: CSGEGDRADHEQYF

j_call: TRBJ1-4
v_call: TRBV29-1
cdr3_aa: CSVRPSGTGGEKLFF

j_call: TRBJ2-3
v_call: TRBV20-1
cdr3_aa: CSAQRDTQYF

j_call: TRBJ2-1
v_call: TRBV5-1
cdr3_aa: CASSLRTGALEQFF

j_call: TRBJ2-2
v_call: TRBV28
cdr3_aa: CASSFLGVTGELFF

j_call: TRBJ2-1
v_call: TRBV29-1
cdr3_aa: CSVGASGGASYNEQFF